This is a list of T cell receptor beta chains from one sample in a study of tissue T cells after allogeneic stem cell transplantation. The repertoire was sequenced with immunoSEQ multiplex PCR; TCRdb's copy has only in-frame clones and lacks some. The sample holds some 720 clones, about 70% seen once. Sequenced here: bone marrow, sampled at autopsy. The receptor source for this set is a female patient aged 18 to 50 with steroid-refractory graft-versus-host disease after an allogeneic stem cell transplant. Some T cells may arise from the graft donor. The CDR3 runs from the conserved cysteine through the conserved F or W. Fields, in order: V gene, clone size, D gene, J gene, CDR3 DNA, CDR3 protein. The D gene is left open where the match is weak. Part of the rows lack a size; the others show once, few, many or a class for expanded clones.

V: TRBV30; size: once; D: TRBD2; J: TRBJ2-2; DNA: TGTGCCTGGAGTGTACTACTAGCGGGGAACACCGGGGAGCTGTTTTTT; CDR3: CAWSVLLAGNTGELFF
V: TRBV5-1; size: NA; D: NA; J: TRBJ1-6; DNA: TGCGCCAGCAGCTTGGGAAATTCACTCCTCCACTTT; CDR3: CASSLGNSLLHF
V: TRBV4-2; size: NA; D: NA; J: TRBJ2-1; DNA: TGTGCCAGCAGCCAAGCAGGGCTAGCTGTGAATGAGCAGTTCTTC; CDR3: CASSQAGLAVNEQFF
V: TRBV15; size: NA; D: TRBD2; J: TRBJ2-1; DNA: TGTGCCACCAGCAGAGTAGCGGGAGAGGGCAATGAGCAGTTCTTC; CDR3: CATSRVAGEGNEQFF
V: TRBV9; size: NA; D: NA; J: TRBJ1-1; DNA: TGTGCCAGCAGCGTAATCCTGTCCATGAACACTGAAGCTTTCTTT; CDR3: CASSVILSMNTEAFF
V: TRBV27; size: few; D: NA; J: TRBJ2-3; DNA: TGTGCCAGCAGTACCCCTAGAGCAGATACGCAGTATTTT; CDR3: CASSTPRADTQYF
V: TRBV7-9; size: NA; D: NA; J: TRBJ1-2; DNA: TGTGCCAGCAGCCCACGAGGGCCGGTCTCTAACTATGGCTACACCTTC; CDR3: CASSPRGPVSNYGYTF
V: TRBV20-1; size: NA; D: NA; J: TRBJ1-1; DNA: TGCAGTTCAACAGGGATGACTGAAGCTTTCTTT; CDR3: CSSTGMTEAFF
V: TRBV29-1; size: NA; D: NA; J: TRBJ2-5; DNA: TGCAGCGTTGAACACAGGGCGCAAGAGACCCAGTACTTC; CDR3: CSVEHRAQETQYF
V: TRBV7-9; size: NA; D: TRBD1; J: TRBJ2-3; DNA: TGTGCCAGCAGCTTAGCGGGGGCAGGGGGCGCAGATACGCAGTATTTT; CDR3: CASSLAGAGGADTQYF
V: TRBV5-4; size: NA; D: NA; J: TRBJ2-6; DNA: TGTGCCAGCAGCTTGGTTCCGGGGGTCTCTGGGGCCAACGTCCTGACTTTC; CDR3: CASSLVPGVSGANVLTF
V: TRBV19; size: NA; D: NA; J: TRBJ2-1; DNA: TGTGCCAGTAGTATAGATCGGAGGGGTTCCTACAATGAGCAGTTCTTC; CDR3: CASSIDRRGSYNEQFF
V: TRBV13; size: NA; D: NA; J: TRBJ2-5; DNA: TGTGCCAGCCGAGACGGGGATTACCAAGAGACCCAGTACTTC; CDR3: CASRDGDYQETQYF
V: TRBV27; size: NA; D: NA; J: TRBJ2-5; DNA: TGTGCCAGCAGTTTGGGGGGACTTTCCGAGACCCAGTACTTC; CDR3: CASSLGGLSETQYF
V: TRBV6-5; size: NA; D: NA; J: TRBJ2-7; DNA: TGTGCCAGCAGTTACGATTCATTATCCGGGATCTACGAGCAGTACTTC; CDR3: CASSYDSLSGIYEQYF
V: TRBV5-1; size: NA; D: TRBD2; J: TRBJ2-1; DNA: TGCGCCAGCAGCTCCTTTACTAGCGGGAGGGCCACCCCCAATGAGCAGTTCTTC; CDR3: CASSSFTSGRATPNEQFF
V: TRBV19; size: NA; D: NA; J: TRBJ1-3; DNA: TGTGCCAGTATGATGGGTTACTCTGGAAACACCATATATTTT; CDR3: CASMMGYSGNTIYF
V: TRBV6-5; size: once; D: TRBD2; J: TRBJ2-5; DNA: TGTGCCACCGTACGTGGCGGGGGGGCCGCAGAGACCCAGTACTTC; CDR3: CATVRGGGAAETQYF
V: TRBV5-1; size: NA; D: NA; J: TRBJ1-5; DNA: TGCGCCAGCAGCTTGTGGTTCGATCAGCCCCAGCATTTT; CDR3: CASSLWFDQPQHF
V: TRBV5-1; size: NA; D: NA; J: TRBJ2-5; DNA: TGCGCCAGCAGCTCTTCCGGGGCTGGCGAGACCCAGTACTTC; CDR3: CASSSSGAGETQYF
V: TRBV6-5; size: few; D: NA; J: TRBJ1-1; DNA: TGTGCCAGCAGTTACTCCGCCCGGAACACTGAAGCTTTCTTT; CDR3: CASSYSARNTEAFF
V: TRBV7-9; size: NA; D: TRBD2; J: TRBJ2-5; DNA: TGTGCCAGCTTGCCTCCGCTAGCGGGAGGTTACGAGACCCAGTACTTC; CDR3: CASLPPLAGGYETQYF